This TCR beta chain appears in the sequencing data of a study of blood T cell repertoires in COVID-19. CDR1 is LGHDT and CDR2 is YNNKEL in the germline V gene (reference sequence). The CDR3 totals 16 residues. Between the trimmed V and J ends, which lost 3 bases and 0 bases, there was a span of 12 bases. Followed over time, Seattle patients had been enrolled while infection was active. TCRdb's table, derived via immunoSEQ multiplex PCR, lists solely in-frame clones and lacks some. The table lists around 250,000 clones, 75% to 90% of them singletons. The sequencing input was peripheral blood. The genes are TRBV3-1 (or the pseudogene TRBV3-2) and TRBJ1-5; TRBD1 might be the D (6 bases). The TCR sequence derives from a woman between 65 and 79 years old with COVID-19, enrolled during active disease. The CDR3 reads CASSQKDSYSNQPQHF. The CDR3 nucleotides read TGTGCCAGCAGCCAGAAGGACAGTTATAGCAATCAGCCCCAGCATTTT.